Here is one TCR beta chain with its context. Participant-given clinical history determined each cohort assignment. V was trimmed by 5 bases and J by 5 bases, leaving 10 bases between them. The CDR3 contains 12 residues. CDR1 is SEHNR and CDR2 is FQNEAQ in the germline V gene (reference sequence). TCRdb keeps only in-frame clones here, not all; method: immunoSEQ multiplex PCR. The table has about 400,000 clones, 85% to 90% seen once. These data are taken from a study of blood T cell repertoires in COVID-19. About the study: T cells, B-cell-depleted T cells, or PBMCs provided the cDNA or gDNA that served as material.

Specimen: PBMCs or T cells enriched from blood (not recorded which). This chain links TRBV7-9 with TRBJ2-7; D is ambiguous. This sequence originates from a woman between 50 and 59 years old who had recovered from COVID-19. CDR3 residues: CASSPSTHEQYF. DNA of the CDR3: TGTGCCAGCAGCCCAAGCACCCACGAGCAGTACTTC.